The entry below gives a single T cell receptor beta chain sequence along with its context. As originally analysed: Counts of nucleated cells, estimated from reference gene primer amplification, were obtained. The assay was immunoSEQ multiplex PCR, and TCRdb's table has in-frame clones only and misses some. The DNA gave D and trimming, while V, J and clone size come from that table. Of roughly 20,000 clones listed, around 89% were seen once; the top ten hold 25% to 30%. This sample is drawn from a study of blood T cell repertoires in COVID-19. Study details: Samples of COVID-19 (acute and convalescent) were obtained from the United States, Italy and Spain.

There are 15 residues in the CDR3. The V gene's germline CDR1 is ENHRY and CDR2 SYGVKD. After removal of 10 bases from V and 7 bases from J, the junction contained 8 bases not matched to a gene. The receptor was derived from a human donor with active COVID-19. The donor label of this sample is uncertain. V is TRBV10-3 and J is TRBJ2-2, with 14 bases aligning to TRBD2. Sequenced material: peripheral blood. The CDR3 sequence is CATVAGLAGDGELFF. Here the CDR3 DNA reads TGTGCCACTGTCGCGGGACTAGCGGGAGACGGGGAGCTGTTTTTT.